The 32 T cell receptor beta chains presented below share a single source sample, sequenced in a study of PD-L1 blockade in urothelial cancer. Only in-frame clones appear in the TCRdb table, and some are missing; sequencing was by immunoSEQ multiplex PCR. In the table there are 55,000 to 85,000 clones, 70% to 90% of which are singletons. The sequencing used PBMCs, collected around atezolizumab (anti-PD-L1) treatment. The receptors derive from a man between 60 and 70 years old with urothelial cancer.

The CDR3: CASSYPTGGYEKLFF. The CDR3 DNA reads TGTGCCAGCAGTTACCCGACAGGGGGGTATGAAAAACTGTTTTTT. The genes are TRBV6-6 and TRBJ1-4, with 9 bases identical to TRBD1. Germline V gene data show CDR1 as MNHNY and CDR2 as SVGAGI (reference sequence). The CDR3 is made up of 15 amino acids. With V trimmed by 2 bases and J by 6 bases, 4 bases remained unmatched.

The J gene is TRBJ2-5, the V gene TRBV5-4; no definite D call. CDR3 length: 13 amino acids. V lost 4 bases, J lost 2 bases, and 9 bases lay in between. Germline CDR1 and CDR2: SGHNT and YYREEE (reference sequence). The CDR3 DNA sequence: TGTGCCAGCAGCCGAGGAACGCAAGAGACCCAGTACTTC. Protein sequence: CASSRGTQETQYF.

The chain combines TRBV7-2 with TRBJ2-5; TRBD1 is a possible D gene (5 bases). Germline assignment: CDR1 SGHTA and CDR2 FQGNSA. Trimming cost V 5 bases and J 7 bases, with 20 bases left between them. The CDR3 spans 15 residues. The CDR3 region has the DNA TGTGCCAGCAGCCCACCTCGGGCCAGGGTCGCGACCCAGTACTTC. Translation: CASSPPRARVATQYF.

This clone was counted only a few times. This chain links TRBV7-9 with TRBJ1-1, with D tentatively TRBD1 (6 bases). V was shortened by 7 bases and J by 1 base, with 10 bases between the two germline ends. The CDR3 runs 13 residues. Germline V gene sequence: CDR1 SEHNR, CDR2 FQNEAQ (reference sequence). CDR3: CASNVGGNTEAFF. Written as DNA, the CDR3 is TGTGCCAGCAACGTAGGGGGGAACACTGAAGCTTTCTTT.

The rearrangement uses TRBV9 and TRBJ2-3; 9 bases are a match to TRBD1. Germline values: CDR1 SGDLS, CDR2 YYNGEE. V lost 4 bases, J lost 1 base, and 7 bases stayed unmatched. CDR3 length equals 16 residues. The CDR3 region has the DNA TGTGCCAGCAGCCACCTCGGGGACAGGGGCACAGATACGCAGTATTTT. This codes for CASSHLGDRGTDTQYF.

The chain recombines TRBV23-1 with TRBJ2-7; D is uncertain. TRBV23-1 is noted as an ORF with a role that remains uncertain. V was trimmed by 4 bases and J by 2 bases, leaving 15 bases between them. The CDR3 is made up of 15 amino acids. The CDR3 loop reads CASSRWPPSAYEQYF. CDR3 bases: TGCGCCAGCAGTCGGTGGCCTCCATCAGCCTACGAGCAGTACTTC.

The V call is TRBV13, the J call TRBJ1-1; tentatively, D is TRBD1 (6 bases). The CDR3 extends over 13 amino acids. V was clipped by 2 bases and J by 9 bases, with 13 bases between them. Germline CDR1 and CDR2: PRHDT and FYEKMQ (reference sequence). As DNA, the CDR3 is TGTGCCAGCAGCTTAAGAGGGGGGGGGAAAGCTTTCTTT. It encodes CASSLRGGGKAFF.

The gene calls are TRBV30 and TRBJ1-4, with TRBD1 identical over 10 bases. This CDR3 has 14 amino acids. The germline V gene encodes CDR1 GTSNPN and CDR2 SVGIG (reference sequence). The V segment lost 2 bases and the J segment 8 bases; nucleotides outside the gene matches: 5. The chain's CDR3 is CAWSTGTGVEKLFF. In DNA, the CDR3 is TGTGCCTGGAGTACCGGGACAGGGGTCGAAAAACTGTTTTTT.

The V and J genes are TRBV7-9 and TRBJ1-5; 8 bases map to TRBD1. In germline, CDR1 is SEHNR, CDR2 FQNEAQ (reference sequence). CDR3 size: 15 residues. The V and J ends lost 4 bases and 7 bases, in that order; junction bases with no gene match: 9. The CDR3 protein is CASSSTQGARQPQHF. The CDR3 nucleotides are TGTGCCAGCAGCTCAACCCAGGGGGCGCGGCAGCCCCAGCATTTT.

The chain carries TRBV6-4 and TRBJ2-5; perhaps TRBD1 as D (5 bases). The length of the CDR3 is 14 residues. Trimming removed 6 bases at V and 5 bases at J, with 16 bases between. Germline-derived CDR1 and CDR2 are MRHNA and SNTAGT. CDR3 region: CASSNRLLMETQYF. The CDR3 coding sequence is TGTGCCAGCAGCAACAGGCTACTAATGGAGACCCAGTACTTC.

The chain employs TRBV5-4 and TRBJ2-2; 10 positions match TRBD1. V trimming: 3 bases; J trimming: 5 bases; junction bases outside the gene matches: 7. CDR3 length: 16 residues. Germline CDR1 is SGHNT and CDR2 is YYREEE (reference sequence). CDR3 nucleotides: TGTGCCAGCAGCTCCCCCGGACAGGGGGGTACCGGGGAGCTGTTTTTT. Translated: CASSSPGQGGTGELFF.

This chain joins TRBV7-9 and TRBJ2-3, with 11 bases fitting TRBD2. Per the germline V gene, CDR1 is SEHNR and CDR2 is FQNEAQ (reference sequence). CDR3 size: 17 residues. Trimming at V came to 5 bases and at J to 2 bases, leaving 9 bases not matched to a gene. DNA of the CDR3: TGTGCCAGCAGCCGTGGGCTAGCGGGGGGCCTCACAGATACGCAGTATTTT. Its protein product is CASSRGLAGGLTDTQYF.

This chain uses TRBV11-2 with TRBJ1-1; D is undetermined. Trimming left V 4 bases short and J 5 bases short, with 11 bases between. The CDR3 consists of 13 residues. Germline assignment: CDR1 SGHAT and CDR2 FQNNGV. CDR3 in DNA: TGTGCCAGCAGCTCTTTCAGGCATACTGAAGCTTTCTTT. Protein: CASSSFRHTEAFF.

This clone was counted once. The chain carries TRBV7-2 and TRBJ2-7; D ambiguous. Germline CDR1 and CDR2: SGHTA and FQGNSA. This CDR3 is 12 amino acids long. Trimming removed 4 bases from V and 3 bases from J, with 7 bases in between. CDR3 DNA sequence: TGTGCCAGCAGCTCGAACTTCTACGAGCAGTACTTC. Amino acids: CASSSNFYEQYF.

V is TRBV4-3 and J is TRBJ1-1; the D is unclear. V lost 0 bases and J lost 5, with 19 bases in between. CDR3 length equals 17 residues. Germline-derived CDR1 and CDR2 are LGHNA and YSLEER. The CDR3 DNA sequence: TGCGCCAGCAGCCAAGATGCCAGGATAAACCGGTGGACTGAAGCTTTCTTT. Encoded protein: CASSQDARINRWTEAFF.

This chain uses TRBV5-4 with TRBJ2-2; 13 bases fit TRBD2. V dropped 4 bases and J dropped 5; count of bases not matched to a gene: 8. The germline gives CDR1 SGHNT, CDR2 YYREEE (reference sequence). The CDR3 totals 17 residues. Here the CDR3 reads CASSQGTSGTLTGELFF. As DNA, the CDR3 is TGTGCCAGCAGCCAGGGGACTAGCGGGACTTTGACCGGGGAGCTGTTTTTT.

CDR3 region: CASSRTVAGNTIYF. The CDR3 region has the DNA TGTGCCAGCAGCCGGACAGTAGCTGGAAACACCATATATTTT. The V gene is TRBV13, the J gene TRBJ1-3, with D possibly TRBD1 on 6 matching bases. Germline loops: CDR1 PRHDT, CDR2 FYEKMQ (reference sequence). This CDR3 contains 14 residues. Trimming took 5 bases from V and 2 from J, leaving 10 bases between them.

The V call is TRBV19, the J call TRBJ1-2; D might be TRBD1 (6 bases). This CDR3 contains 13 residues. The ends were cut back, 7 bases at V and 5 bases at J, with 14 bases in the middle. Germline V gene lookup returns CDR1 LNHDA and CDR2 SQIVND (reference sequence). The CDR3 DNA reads TGTGCCAGTAATCAGGGGATGGGGTATGGCTACACCTTC. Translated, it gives CASNQGMGYGYTF.

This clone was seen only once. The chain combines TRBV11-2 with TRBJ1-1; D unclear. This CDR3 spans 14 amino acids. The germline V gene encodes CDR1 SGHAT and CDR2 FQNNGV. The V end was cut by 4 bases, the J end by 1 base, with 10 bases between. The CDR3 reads CASSWVGGNTEAFF. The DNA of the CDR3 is TGTGCCAGCAGCTGGGTAGGAGGGAACACTGAAGCTTTCTTT.

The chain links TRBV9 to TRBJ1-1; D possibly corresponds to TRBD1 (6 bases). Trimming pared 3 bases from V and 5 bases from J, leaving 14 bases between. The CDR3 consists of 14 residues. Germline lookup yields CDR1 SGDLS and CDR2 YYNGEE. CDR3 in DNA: TGTGCCAGCAGCGCAGCCTCAGGGGTGACTGAAGCTTTCTTT. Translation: CASSAASGVTEAFF.

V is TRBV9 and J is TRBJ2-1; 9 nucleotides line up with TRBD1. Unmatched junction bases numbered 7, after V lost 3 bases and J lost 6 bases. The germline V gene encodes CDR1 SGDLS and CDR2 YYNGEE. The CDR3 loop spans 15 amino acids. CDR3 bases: TGTGCCAGCAGCGCCGGGACAGGGATCGTCAATGAGCAGTTCTTC. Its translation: CASSAGTGIVNEQFF.

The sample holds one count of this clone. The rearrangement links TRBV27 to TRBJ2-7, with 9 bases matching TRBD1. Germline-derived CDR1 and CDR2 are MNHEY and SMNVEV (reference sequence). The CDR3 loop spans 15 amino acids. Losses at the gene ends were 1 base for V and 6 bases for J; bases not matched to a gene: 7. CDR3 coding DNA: TGTGCCAGCAGTTTATGGGGGACAGGGTCGTCCGAGCAGTACTTC. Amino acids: CASSLWGTGSSEQYF.

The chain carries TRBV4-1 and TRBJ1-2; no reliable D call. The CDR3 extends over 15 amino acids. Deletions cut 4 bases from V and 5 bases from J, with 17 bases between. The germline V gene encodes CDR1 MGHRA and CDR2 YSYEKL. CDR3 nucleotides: TGCGCCAGCAGCCCCCGAGGAGGGAGTACTTATGGCTACACCTTC. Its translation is CASSPRGGSTYGYTF.

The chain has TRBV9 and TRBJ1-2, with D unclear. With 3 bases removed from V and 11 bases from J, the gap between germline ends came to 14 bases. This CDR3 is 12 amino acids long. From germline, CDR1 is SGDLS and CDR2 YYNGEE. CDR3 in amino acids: CASSARGQFYTF. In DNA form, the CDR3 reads TGTGCCAGCAGCGCACGCGGTCAGTTTTACACCTTC. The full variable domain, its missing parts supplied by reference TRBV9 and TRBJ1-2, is DSGVTQTPKHLITATGQRVTLRCSPRSGDLSVYWYQQSLDQGLQFLIQYYNGEERAKGNILERFSAQQFPDLHSELNLSSLELGDSALYFCASSARGQFYTFGSGTRLTVV.

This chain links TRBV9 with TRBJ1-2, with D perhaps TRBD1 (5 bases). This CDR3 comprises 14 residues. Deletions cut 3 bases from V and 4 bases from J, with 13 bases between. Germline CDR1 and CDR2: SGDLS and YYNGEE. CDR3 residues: CASSAGGVLYGYTF. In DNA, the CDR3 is TGTGCCAGCAGCGCGGGAGGGGTTCTCTATGGCTACACCTTC.

For the CDR3, the DNA is TGCGCCAGCAGCCAAGATCTTGGGCAGTATGAGCAGTTCTTC. Translating gives CASSQDLGQYEQFF. The chain employs TRBV4-1 and TRBJ2-1; no clear D gene. Germline loops: CDR1 MGHRA, CDR2 YSYEKL. The ends were cut back, 0 bases at V and 8 bases at J, with 11 bases in the middle. CDR3 length: 14 residues.

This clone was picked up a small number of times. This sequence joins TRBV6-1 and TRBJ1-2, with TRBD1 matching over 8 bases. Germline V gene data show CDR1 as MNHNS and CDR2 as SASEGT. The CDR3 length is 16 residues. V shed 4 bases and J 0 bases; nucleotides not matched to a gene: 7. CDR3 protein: CASSVVGTGTNYGYTF. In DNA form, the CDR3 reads TGTGCCAGCAGTGTGGTCGGGACAGGAACTAACTATGGCTACACCTTC.

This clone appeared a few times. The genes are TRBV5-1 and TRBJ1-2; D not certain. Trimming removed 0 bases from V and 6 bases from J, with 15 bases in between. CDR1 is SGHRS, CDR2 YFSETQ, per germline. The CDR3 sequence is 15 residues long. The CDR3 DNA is TGCGCCAGCAGCTTGGTTGGAACGGGGAACGATGGCTACACCTTC. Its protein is CASSLVGTGNDGYTF.

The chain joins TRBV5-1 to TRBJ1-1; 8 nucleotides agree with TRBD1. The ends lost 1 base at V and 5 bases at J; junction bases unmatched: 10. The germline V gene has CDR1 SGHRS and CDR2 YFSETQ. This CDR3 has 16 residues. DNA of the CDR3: TGCGCCAGCAGCTTGACTGGAACAGGGGGGAGTACTGAAGCTTTCTTT. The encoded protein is CASSLTGTGGSTEAFF.

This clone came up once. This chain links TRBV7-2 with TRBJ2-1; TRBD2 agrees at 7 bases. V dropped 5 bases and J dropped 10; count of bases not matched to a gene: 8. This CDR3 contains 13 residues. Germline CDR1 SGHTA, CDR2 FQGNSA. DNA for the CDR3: TGTGCCAGCAGCCGGGACTATCTTTTGGAGCAGTTCTTC. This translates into CASSRDYLLEQFF.

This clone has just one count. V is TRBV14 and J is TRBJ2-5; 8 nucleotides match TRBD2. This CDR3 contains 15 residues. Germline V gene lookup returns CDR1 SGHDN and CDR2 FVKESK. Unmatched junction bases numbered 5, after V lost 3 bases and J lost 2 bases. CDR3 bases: TGTGCCAGCAGCCACATACTAGCGGAACAAGAGACCCAGTACTTC. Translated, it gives CASSHILAEQETQYF.

The CDR3 nucleotides read TGTGCCAGCAGCCCGAACCCGGCCTACGAGCAGTACTTC. Protein sequence: CASSPNPAYEQYF. This chain joins TRBV5-4 and TRBJ2-7, with unresolved D. The CDR3 is 13 amino acids. Trimming left V 4 bases short and J 2 bases short, with 10 bases between. CDR1 is SGHNT and CDR2 is YYREEE in the germline V gene (reference sequence).